Each of the 27 T cell receptor beta chains below was sequenced from the same sample in a study of shared clonotypes between healthy human individuals (TCRdb year 2020). Preparation of the library involved the immunoSEQ multiplex PCR assay. In TCRdb, the immuneACCESS table is reduced to in-frame sequences with V and J assigned. These tables do not hold every clone; where another copy was compared, an unresolved V gene accounts for under half, and the others remain unexplained. Present in this sample are approximately 470,000 clones, around 85% of which were seen just once. The ten largest clones add up to about 13% of the sample. The specimen was PBMCs. The receptors stem from a woman between 40 and 50 years old in good health. Some clones in this sample may be carry-over from other donors' samples.

V is TRBV10-3 and J is TRBJ2-5; TRBD2 matches 9 bases. Germline trimming cut 3 bases from V and 2 bases from J; bases unmatched to any gene: 10. The CDR3 covers 17 residues. Germline V gives CDR1 ENHRY, CDR2 SYGVKD. The CDR3: CAISDGLAGPSQETQYF. Here the CDR3 DNA reads TGTGCCATCAGTGATGGCCTAGCGGGACCATCTCAAGAGACCCAGTACTTC.

CDR3 nucleotides: TGTGCCAGCAACGGAGGCGGGAGACGTCAAGAGACCCAGTACTTC. Translation gives CASNGGGRRQETQYF. The V and J genes are TRBV9 and TRBJ2-5, with 7 bases fitting TRBD2. Germline values: CDR1 SGDLS, CDR2 YYNGEE. J was trimmed by 2 bases and V by 6 bases; bases with no gene match: 10. This CDR3 comprises 15 residues.

The J gene is TRBJ2-7, the V gene TRBV5-6; D not resolved. The CDR3 length is 13 residues. V gave up 2 bases and J gave up 1 base, with 7 bases separating them. Germline CDR1 SGHDT, CDR2 YYEEEE. The CDR3 sequence is CASSFLGSYEQYF. In DNA, the CDR3 is TGTGCCAGCAGCTTCCTCGGGTCCTACGAGCAGTACTTC. The entire variable domain, with the rest obtained from reference TRBV5-6 and TRBJ2-7, is as follows: DAGVTQSPTHLIKTRGQQVTLRCSPKSGHDTVSWYQQALGQGPQFIFQYYEEEERQRGNFPDRFSGHQFPNYSSELNVNALLLGDSALYLCASSFLGSYEQYFGPGTRLTVT.

V is TRBV7-2 and J is TRBJ2-2; no clear D. Germline V gives CDR1 SGHTA, CDR2 FQGNSA. With 6 bases removed from V and 3 bases from J, the gap between germline ends came to 11 bases. The CDR3 sequence is 14 residues long. In DNA form, the CDR3 reads TGTGCCAGCAGTATGATTACCCACACCGGGGAGCTGTTTTTT. Its protein product is CASSMITHTGELFF.

The gene calls are TRBV9 and TRBJ2-5; 15 nucleotides agree with TRBD2. The germline gives CDR1 SGDLS, CDR2 YYNGEE. With 4 bases clipped from V and 4 bases from J, the junction kept 2 bases outside the gene matches. There are 15 residues in the CDR3. The CDR3 DNA sequence: TGTGCCAGCAGCTCGGGACTAGCGGGAGGAGAGACCCAGTACTTC. Residues: CASSSGLAGGETQYF.

In its sample, this clone was seen a few times. The rearrangement uses TRBV19 and TRBJ1-2, with 7 nucleotides matching TRBD1. V lost 3 bases to trimming and J lost 1 base; unmatched junction nucleotides: 2. Germline V gives CDR1 LNHDA, CDR2 SQIVND (reference sequence). The CDR3 contains 14 residues. CDR3 amino acids: CASSMGQINYGYTF. Written as DNA, the CDR3 is TGTGCCAGTAGTATGGGACAGATTAACTATGGCTACACCTTC.

This clone was found once. This chain connects TRBV19 to TRBJ1-2; D may be TRBD1 (5 bases). Looked up from germline, CDR1 is LNHDA and CDR2 is SQIVND (reference sequence). V was clipped by 5 bases and J by 6 bases, with 19 bases between them. This CDR3 spans 15 amino acids. CDR3 sequence reads: CASSQPDRFWNGYTF. CDR3 bases: TGTGCCAGTAGTCAGCCCGACAGATTTTGGAATGGCTACACCTTC.

Concerning this clone itself: It is likely a read error: a sequence one base away is far more abundant. The chain is built from TRBV2 and TRBJ2-2, with D maybe TRBD2 (5 bases). Germline loops: CDR1 SNHLY, CDR2 FYNNEI. The CDR3 extends over 13 amino acids. The CDR3 DNA sequence: TGTGCCAGCAGTGAGGGGAGCACCGGGGAGCTGGTTTTT. Protein sequence: CASSEGSTGELVF.

To note about this clone: Other nucleotide sequences from this sample produce the same CDR3. The V gene is TRBV28, the J gene TRBJ2-2, with TRBD1 as a possible D gene (6 bases). CDR1 and CDR2 (germline): MDHEN, SYDVKM. V dropped 3 bases and J dropped 4 bases, with 12 bases sitting between them. There are 15 residues in the CDR3. Written as DNA, the CDR3 is TGTGCCAGCAGTTTTGGGGGCGCGGGCACCGGGGAGCTGTTTTTT. Translated: CASSFGGAGTGELFF.

This clone has just a few counts. This may come from a read error, since a much larger clone is one base off. Other DNA sequences within the sample encode an identical CDR3. The rearrangement joins TRBV6-5 to TRBJ1-6; possibly TRBD1 for D (5 bases). The CDR3 extends over 13 amino acids. Germline CDR1 and CDR2: MNHEY and SVGAGI. Trimming stripped 8 bases from V and 8 bases from J, with 13 bases between. The CDR3 protein is CASGRLGDSPLHF. CDR3 nucleotides: TGTGCCAGCGGGCGGCTGGGGGATTCACCCCTCCACTTT.

There are a few counts of this clone. The gene calls are TRBV5-1 and TRBJ2-1; 9 bases match TRBD1. The CDR3 runs 14 residues. The ends lost 4 bases at V and 5 bases at J; junction bases unmatched: 4. Germline CDR1 is SGHRS and CDR2 is YFSETQ. CDR3 nucleotides: TGCGCCAGCAGCGACAGGGGGGTAAACAATGAGCAGTTCTTC. Translation: CASSDRGVNNEQFF.

The chain recombines TRBV7-9 with TRBJ1-5; weak D call: TRBD1 (6 bases). The CDR3 has 17 amino acids. Germline loops: CDR1 SEHNR, CDR2 FQNEAQ (reference sequence). V was shortened by 1 base and J by 2 bases, with 15 bases between the two germline ends. CDR3: CASSLGGAPRGNQPQHF. The CDR3 region has the DNA TGTGCCAGCAGCTTAGGGGGGGCGCCCAGAGGCAATCAGCCCCAGCATTTT.

This clone was observed a single time. With only one base between it and a far larger clone, this is likely a read error. The same CDR3 can be traced to other DNA sequences in this sample. This sequence joins TRBV27 and TRBJ1-5; D remains unclear. Germline lookup yields CDR1 MNHEY and CDR2 SMNVEV (reference sequence). The CDR3 loop spans 14 amino acids. The germline V and J ends were trimmed by 2 bases and 0 bases, with 5 bases remaining between them. The CDR3 DNA is TGTGCCAGCAGTTTAAGATATAGCAATCAGCCCCAGCATTTT. Amino acid sequence: CASSLRYSNQPQHF.

As to this clone: Compared with germline, one end of the junction differs, possibly owing to a read error. CDR3 DNA: TGTGCTAGCAGCCCGCCGAGGGGGGACAGTGTGTCGGGAACTGAAGCTTTCTTT. Translated: CASSPPRGDSVSGTEAFF. The V and J genes are TRBV7-7 and TRBJ1-1; TRBD1 matches at 7 bases. The CDR3 is 18 residues long. Germline V gene data show CDR1 as SSHAT and CDR2 as FNYEAQ (reference sequence).

The chain combines TRBV7-2 with TRBJ1-5; D is perhaps TRBD1 (5 bases). The CDR3 has 16 residues. Deletions cut 6 bases from V and 1 base from J, with 16 bases between. Germline V gene sequence: CDR1 SGHTA, CDR2 FQGNSA. The CDR3 region is CASSSPWRGSNQPQHF. CDR3 DNA: TGTGCCAGCAGTTCACCCTGGCGGGGGAGCAATCAGCCCCAGCATTTT.

The rearrangement uses TRBV29-1 and TRBJ2-7, with D uncertain. V was trimmed by 5 bases and J by 3 bases, leaving 11 bases between them. The germline V gene has CDR1 SQVTM and CDR2 ANQGSEA. The length of the CDR3 is 12 residues. CDR3 sequence reads: CSVFGNYYEQYF. In nucleotides, the CDR3 is TGCAGCGTTTTTGGTAACTACTACGAGCAGTACTTC.

The chain couples TRBV5-4 to TRBJ2-2, with 9 nucleotides matching TRBD1. The CDR3 consists of 15 residues. Germline CDR1 and CDR2: SGHNT and YYREEE (reference sequence). The V segment lost 4 bases and the J segment 4 bases; nucleotides outside the gene matches: 5. CDR3 sequence: CASSPGTGTTGELFF. CDR3 coding DNA: TGTGCCAGCAGCCCCGGGACAGGGACCACCGGGGAGCTGTTTTTT.

The rearrangement joins TRBV7-9 to TRBJ2-3; D may match TRBD1 or TRBD2 (6 bases each). Trimming removed 3 bases from V and 7 bases from J, with 14 bases in between. This CDR3 contains 14 residues. Germline CDR1 reads SEHNR; CDR2 reads FQNEAQ (reference sequence). CDR3 amino acids: CASSLGGLVHTQYF. In DNA, the CDR3 is TGTGCCAGCAGCTTGGGGGGCTTAGTTCATACGCAGTATTTT.

The J gene is TRBJ2-7, the V gene TRBV28; 10 positions agree with TRBD2. The J segment lost 2 bases and the V segment lost 9 bases, leaving 7 bases of the junction unmatched. From germline, CDR1 is MDHEN and CDR2 SYDVKM. The length of the CDR3 is 14 residues. CDR3 sequence reads: CASETSGATYEQYF. The CDR3 DNA follows: TGTGCCAGTGAAACTAGCGGGGCAACCTACGAGCAGTACTTC.

This clone was found a few times. This chain joins TRBV7-2 and TRBJ2-7; maybe TRBD1 (5 bases). The germline gives CDR1 SGHTA, CDR2 FQGNSA. The CDR3 runs to 13 residues. Trimming shortened V by 3 bases and J by 6 bases, and 12 bases separated the two germline ends. Here the CDR3 reads CASSFVTGREQYF. The DNA of the CDR3 is TGTGCCAGCAGCTTTGTCACAGGTCGCGAGCAGTACTTC.

About this clone itself: This likely traces to a read error, being one base from a far larger clone. The genes are TRBV7-8 and TRBJ2-1, with 7 positions matching TRBD2. With V trimmed by 3 bases and J by 9 bases, 5 bases remained unmatched. This CDR3 is built from 13 residues. The V gene's germline CDR1 is SGHVS and CDR2 FQNEAQ. In DNA form, the CDR3 reads TGTGCCAGCAGCTTTGGGACTAATAGTGAGCAGTTCTTC. Protein product: CASSFGTNSEQFF.

The CDR3 here is CASSPTSGNYNEQFF. CDR3 coding DNA: TGTGCCAGCAGTCCCACTAGCGGGAACTACAATGAGCAGTTCTTC. The rearrangement links TRBV27 to TRBJ2-1, with TRBD2 matching over 10 bases. The V gene's germline CDR1 is MNHEY and CDR2 SMNVEV (reference sequence). The CDR3 runs to 15 residues. Trimming took 5 bases from V and 3 from J; bases not matched to a gene: 4.

As to this clone: A read error likely explains this, since a far larger clone differs by one base. This chain connects TRBV30 to TRBJ2-7; D is possibly TRBD2 (5 bases). Per the germline V gene, CDR1 is GTSNPN and CDR2 is SVGIG (reference sequence). CDR3 length: 12 residues. Between the trimmed V and J ends, which lost 5 bases and 3 bases, there was a span of 11 bases. The chain's CDR3 is CAWSQDCYEQYF. CDR3 in DNA: TGTGCCTGGTCGCAGGACTGCTACGAGCAGTACTTC.

Written as DNA, the CDR3 is TGTGCCAGCAGCCAAGATCATGGGGGGACCTACGAGCAGTACTTC. Amino acids: CASSQDHGGTYEQYF. The J gene is TRBJ2-7, the V gene TRBV4-2; D is possibly TRBD2 (6 bases). CDR1 and CDR2 from the germline V gene are LGHNA and YNFKEQ. Trimming shortened V by 0 bases and J by 2 bases, and 11 bases separated the two germline ends. This CDR3 comprises 15 residues.

This chain links TRBV4-2 with TRBJ2-2, with a weak D call TRBD1 (5 bases). Germline assignment: CDR1 LGHNA and CDR2 YNFKEQ. The CDR3 covers 16 residues. V dropped 0 bases and J dropped 8 bases, with 16 bases sitting between them. CDR3 sequence: CASSQDAGDPGGELFF. DNA for the CDR3: TGTGCCAGCAGCCAAGATGCAGGTGACCCAGGGGGGGAGCTGTTTTTT.

The chain uses TRBV27 and TRBJ1-5; TRBD1 is a possible D gene (5 bases). Trimming took off 6 bases at V and 3 bases at J, with 18 bases between the two ends. The CDR3 extends over 16 amino acids. In germline, CDR1 is MNHEY, CDR2 SMNVEV (reference sequence). CDR3 residues: CASSNTATAFNQPQHF. The CDR3 DNA reads TGTGCCAGCAGCAACACCGCGACAGCCTTCAATCAGCCCCAGCATTTT.

V is TRBV4-1 and J is TRBJ2-7; 10 bases are a match to TRBD1. Germline CDR1 reads MGHRA; CDR2 reads YSYEKL. There are 15 residues in the CDR3. Losses at the gene ends were 1 base for V and 7 bases for J; bases not matched to a gene: 7. The CDR3, as DNA: TGCGCCAGCAGCCAAGGACAGGGGGCAGTGGGGGAGCAGTACTTC. This translates into CASSQGQGAVGEQYF.